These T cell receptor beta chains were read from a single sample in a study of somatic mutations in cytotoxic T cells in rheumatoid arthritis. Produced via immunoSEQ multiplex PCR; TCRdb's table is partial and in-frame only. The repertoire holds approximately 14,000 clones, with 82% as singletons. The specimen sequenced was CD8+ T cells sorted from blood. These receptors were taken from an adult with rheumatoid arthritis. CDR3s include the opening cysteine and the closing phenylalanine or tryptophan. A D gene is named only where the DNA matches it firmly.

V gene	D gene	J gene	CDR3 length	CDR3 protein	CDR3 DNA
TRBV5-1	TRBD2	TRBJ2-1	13	CASNSGRANEQFF	TGCGCCAGCAACAGCGGGAGGGCCAATGAGCAGTTCTTC
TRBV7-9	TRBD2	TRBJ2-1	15	CASSLSGRWYNEQFF	TGTGCCAGCAGCTTAAGCGGGAGATGGTACAATGAGCAGTTCTTC
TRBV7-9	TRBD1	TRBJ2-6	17	CASSYRTGQRGANVLTF	TGTGCCAGCAGCTATCGGACAGGGCAAAGGGGGGCCAACGTCCTGACTTTC
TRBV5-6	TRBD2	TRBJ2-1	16	CASSLPVGLAIAEQFF	TGTGCCAGCAGTTTACCGGTGGGACTAGCGATAGCTGAGCAGTTCTTC
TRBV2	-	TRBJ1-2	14	CASGSRTYWRGYTF	TGTGCCAGTGGCAGTAGAACCTATTGGAGGGGCTACACCTTC
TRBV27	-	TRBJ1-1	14	CASSFGGLNTEAFF	TGTGCCAGCAGTTTTGGGGGGCTGAACACTGAAGCTTTCTTT
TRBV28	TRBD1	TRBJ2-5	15	CASSSEDRGHETQYF	TGTGCCAGCAGTTCAGAGGACAGGGGGCACGAGACCCAGTACTTC
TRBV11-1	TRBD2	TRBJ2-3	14	CASSRAGGADTQYF	TGTGCCAGCAGCCGTGCGGGGGGTGCAGATACGCAGTATTTT
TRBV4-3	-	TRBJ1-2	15	CASSQDRRGGYGYTF	TGCGCCAGCAGCCAAGATCGTCGGGGCGGCTATGGCTACACCTTC
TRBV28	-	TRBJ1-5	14	CASGGRFSNQPQHF	TGTGCCAGCGGGGGGCGGTTTAGCAATCAGCCCCAGCATTTT
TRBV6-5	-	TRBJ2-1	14	CASRLRHPYNEQFF	TGTGCCAGCCGGCTAAGACACCCCTACAATGAGCAGTTCTTC
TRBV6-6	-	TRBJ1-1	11	CASSPGGEAFF	TGTGCCAGCAGTCCCGGGGGGGAAGCTTTCTTT
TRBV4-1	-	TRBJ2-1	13	CASRLDGRNEQFF	TGCGCCAGCAGACTGGACGGGAGAAATGAGCAGTTCTTC